Described below is a single T cell receptor (beta chain) sequence and its context. What it binds is not known. Mouse names are used for the genes. The read falls 1 residue short of the CDR3 end, and the missing part is taken from the germline J gene. The time point was: mouse harvest day 7 after allogeneic transplant. Mouse grafts combined 10^7 T-cell-depleted bone marrow cells with 10^6 splenic CD5+ T cells. V gave up 4 bases and J gave up 0 bases; unmatched junction bases: 0. This CDR3 is built from 15 residues. The germline CDR1 and CDR2 sequences are KGHPV and FQNQEV (reference sequence). The sample comes from a study of tissue T cells after allogeneic stem cell transplantation. Study results and limitations: The study did not identify alloreactive or antigen-specific tissue TCRs, and some clones might be persisting host cells. TCR repertoires tracked anatomic similarity, regardless of disease or transplant status.

Survey-depth TCRbeta CDR3 sequencing reported V/J genes and productive frequencies. The data were produced by immunoSEQ multiplex PCR, yet TCRdb's version contains in-frame clones alone and is incomplete. The sample shows under 7,500 clones, 40% to 50% of them seen only once. The clonotype originates from a female BALB/c mouse given C57BL/6 T cells with graft-versus-host disease after an allogeneic hematopoietic cell transplant. Sequencing was performed on gut tissue. The V call is TRBV26, the J call TRBJ1-6; TRBD1 matches 7 bases. TRBJ1-6 counts as an open reading frame of uncertain function. CDR3 sequence reads: CASSRDSSYNSPLYF. The CDR3 bases that were read are TGTGCCAGCAGTCGGGACAGTTCCTATAATTCGCCCCTCTAC.